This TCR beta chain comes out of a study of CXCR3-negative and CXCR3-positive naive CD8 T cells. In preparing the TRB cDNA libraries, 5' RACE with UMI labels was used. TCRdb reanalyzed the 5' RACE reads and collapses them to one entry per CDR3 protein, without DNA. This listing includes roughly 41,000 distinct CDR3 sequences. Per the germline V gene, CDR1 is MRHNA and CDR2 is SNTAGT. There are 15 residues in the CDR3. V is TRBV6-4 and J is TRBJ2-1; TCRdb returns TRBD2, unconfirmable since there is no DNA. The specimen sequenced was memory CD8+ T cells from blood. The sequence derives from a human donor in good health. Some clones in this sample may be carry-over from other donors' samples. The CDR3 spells CASKSGTSGYNEQFF.